This T cell receptor beta chain was sequenced for a study of technical replicates of blood from a few donors. There are 14 residues in the CDR3. Germline-derived CDR1 and CDR2 are WNHNN and SYGVQD (reference sequence). V was shortened by 6 bases and J by 5 bases, with 13 bases between the two germline ends. Produced via immunoSEQ multiplex PCR; TCRdb's table is partial and in-frame only. In the table there are around 67,000 clones, more than 90% of which are singletons. The rearrangement links TRBV10-1 to TRBJ2-2; tentative D call: TRBD2 (6 bases). The receptor comes from a human donor in good health. Sequencing was performed on T cells isolated from PBMCs. CDR3: CASSGTAGTGELFF. DNA of the CDR3: TGCGCCAGCAGCGGGACGGCGGGAACCGGGGAGCTGTTTTTT.